The 8 T cell receptor beta chains reported below all come from one sample, sequenced in a study of graft-versus-host responses after intestinal transplantation. Some clones are missing from TCRdb's copy, which holds only in-frame ones; the method was immunoSEQ multiplex PCR. The repertoire holds roughly 8,100 clones, with 30% to 35% as singletons. This specimen was alloreactive CD4+ T cells from a mixed lymphocyte reaction culture, taken before intestinal transplant. Subset here: CFSE-low proliferating T cells sorted from approximately six-day pre-transplant mixed lymphocyte reaction (GvH or HvG direction). These receptors all come from a human patient who received an intestinal transplant.

The rearrangement uses TRBV29-1 and TRBJ2-1; TRBD1 is a possible D gene (7 bases). V lost 5 bases and J lost 9, with 14 bases in between. CDR3 length equals 12 residues. The V gene's germline CDR1 is SQVTM and CDR2 ANQGSEA. The CDR3 region has the DNA TGCAGCGTTATACAGGGGAGGAGTGAGCAGTTCTTC. Protein: CSVIQGRSEQFF.

The V and J genes are TRBV18 and TRBJ2-7; the D gene is possibly TRBD1 (6 bases). Germline CDR1 KGHSH, CDR2 LQKENI. Trimming left V 4 bases short and J 2 bases short, with 12 bases between. The CDR3 totals 14 residues. The CDR3 reads CASSQGVLTYEQYF. CDR3 nucleotide sequence: TGTGCCAGCTCACAGGGGGTATTGACCTACGAGCAGTACTTC.

The V and J genes are TRBV2 and TRBJ2-2; 9 bases are shared with TRBD2. The V gene's germline CDR1 is SNHLY and CDR2 FYNNEI. The V gene end was trimmed by 3 bases and the J gene end by 3 bases; junction bases not matched to a gene: 17. The CDR3 totals 20 residues. Here the CDR3 reads CASSDLRLAGNRRYTGELFF. The DNA for the CDR3 is TGTGCCAGCAGTGATCTCCGTCTAGCGGGAAATCGTAGGTACACCGGGGAGCTGTTTTTT. The full variable domain, in which reference TRBV2 and TRBJ2-2 provide the parts outside the CDR3, is EPEVTQTPSHQVTQMGQEVILRCVPISNHLYFYWYRQILGQKVEFLVSFYNNEISEKSEIFDDQFSVERPDGSNFTLKIRSTKLEDSAMYFCASSDLRLAGNRRYTGELFFGEGSRLTVL.

This chain uses TRBV5-1 with TRBJ2-3; TRBD2 matches at 9 bases. Germline V gene data show CDR1 as SGHRS and CDR2 as YFSETQ. This CDR3 has 15 residues. Losses at the gene ends were 6 bases for V and 3 bases for J; bases not matched to a gene: 8. CDR3: CASTQSGRWTDTQYF. The CDR3, as DNA: TGCGCCAGCACCCAAAGCGGGAGGTGGACAGATACGCAGTATTTT.

This clone was recorded a few times. V usage is TRBV18 and J usage is TRBJ2-2; TRBD1 aligns across 8 bases. V shed 2 bases, J shed 1 base, and the junction held 0 bases outside the gene matches. Germline loops: CDR1 KGHSH, CDR2 LQKENI. The CDR3 has 15 residues. The CDR3 coding sequence is TGTGCCAGCTCACCAGGGACAGGGAACACCGGGGAGCTGTTTTTT. This gives the protein CASSPGTGNTGELFF. Full variable domain (remainder filled in from reference TRBV18 and TRBJ2-2): NAGVMQNPRHLVRRRGQEARLRCSPMKGHSHVYWYRQLPEEGLKFMVYLQKENIIDESGMPKERFSAEFPKEGPSILRIQQVVRGDSAAYFCASSPGTGNTGELFFGEGSRLTVL.

This chain connects TRBV14 to TRBJ1-2; weak D call: TRBD1 (5 bases). Germline CDR1 and CDR2: SGHDN and FVKESK. This CDR3 is 16 amino acids long. The germline V and J ends were trimmed by 0 bases and 6 bases, with 17 bases remaining between them. CDR3 coding DNA: TGTGCCAGCAGCCAAGAGGGGACTCCAATTTGGGATGGCTACACCTTC. Its translation is CASSQEGTPIWDGYTF.

This clone was seen only a few times. This chain joins TRBV6-6 and TRBJ2-2; 9 bases match TRBD1. V dropped 7 bases and J dropped 5; count of bases not matched to a gene: 11. The germline gives CDR1 MNHNY, CDR2 SVGAGI (reference sequence). CDR3 length: 16 amino acids. CDR3 sequence: CASNKRTGAGTGELFF. DNA for the CDR3: TGTGCCAGCAACAAAAGGACAGGGGCGGGGACCGGGGAGCTGTTTTTT.

This clone is deemed medium-sized (0.01 to 0.1%). The chain employs TRBV5-1 and TRBJ1-2, with 8 bases matching TRBD1. Germline CDR1 reads SGHRS; CDR2 reads YFSETQ. CDR3 length: 15 amino acids. Trimming took 2 bases from V and 6 from J; bases not matched to a gene: 9. The CDR3 region has the DNA TGCGCCAGCAGCTTCGGACTGGACAGGGACAATGGCTACACCTTC. This encodes CASSFGLDRDNGYTF.